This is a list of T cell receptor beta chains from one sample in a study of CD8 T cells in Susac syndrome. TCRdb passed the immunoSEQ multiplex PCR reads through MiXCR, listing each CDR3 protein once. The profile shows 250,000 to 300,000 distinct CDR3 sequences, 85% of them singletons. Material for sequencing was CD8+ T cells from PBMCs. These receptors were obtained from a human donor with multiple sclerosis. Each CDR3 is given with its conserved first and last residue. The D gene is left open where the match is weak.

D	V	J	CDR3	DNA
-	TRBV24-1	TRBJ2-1	CATSDFEDSNEQFF	TGTGCCACCAGTGATTTCGAGGACAGCAATGAGCAGTTCTTC
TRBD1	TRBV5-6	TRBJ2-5	CASTKPGTGAGVTQYF	TGTGCCAGCACCAAGCCGGGGACAGGGGCCGGGGTGACCCAGTACTTC
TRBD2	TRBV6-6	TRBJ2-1	CASRQAGGGYNEQFF	TGTGCCAGCAGGCAAGCGGGAGGAGGCTACAATGAGCAGTTCTTC
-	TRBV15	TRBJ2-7	CATSREGSFNEQYF	TGTGCCACCAGCAGAGAGGGCAGCTTTAACGAGCAGTACTTC
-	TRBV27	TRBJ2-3	CASSYSGYRTDTQYF	TGTGCCAGCAGTTACAGCGGTTATCGCACAGATACGCAGTATTTT
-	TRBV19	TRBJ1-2	CASSIHETGLYGYTF	TGTGCCAGTAGTATTCATGAGACGGGCCTCTATGGCTACACCTTC
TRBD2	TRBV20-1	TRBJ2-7	CSASPPAASGSLHEQYF	TGCAGTGCTAGCCCCCCCGCGGCTAGCGGGAGTCTCCACGAGCAGTACTTC
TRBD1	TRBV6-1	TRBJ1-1	CASSWTGLEAFF	TGTGCCAGCAGCTGGACAGGGCTTGAAGCTTTCTTT
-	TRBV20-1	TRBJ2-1	CSARGFPGRSTVYTYNEQFF	TGCAGTGCTAGAGGGTTCCCAGGCCGAAGTACCGTGTACACGTACAATGAGCAGTTCTTC
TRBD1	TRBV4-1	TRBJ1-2	CASSQDKPGTGGYGYTF	TGCGCCAGCAGCCAAGATAAACCAGGGACAGGGGGCTATGGCTACACCTTC
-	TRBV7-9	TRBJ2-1	CASSSPGEDNEQFF	TGTGCCAGCAGCTCCCCGGGCGAGGACAATGAGCAGTTCTTC
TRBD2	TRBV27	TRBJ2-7	CASSIRAGGDYEQYF	TGTGCCAGCAGTATACGGGCGGGAGGCGACTACGAGCAGTACTTC
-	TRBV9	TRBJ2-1	CASSVGTSPDNYNEQFF	TGTGCCAGCAGCGTAGGAACCTCCCCGGACAATTACAATGAGCAGTTCTTC
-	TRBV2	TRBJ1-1	CASSVMGVYAEAFF	TGTGCCAGCAGTGTAATGGGGGTTTACGCTGAAGCTTTCTTT
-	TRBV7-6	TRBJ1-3	CASSPWSAAGNTIYF	TGTGCCAGCAGCCCCTGGAGCGCCGCTGGAAACACCATATATTTT
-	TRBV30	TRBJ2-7	CAWSLGYEQYF	TGTGCCTGGAGCCTCGGCTACGAGCAGTACTTC